Described below is a single TCR beta chain sequence and its context. Sample-barcoded 5' priming and a J-beta primer mix drove a second PCR of roughly 7 to 11 cycles. One entry per CDR3 protein results from TCRdb running MiXCR on the 5' RACE reads. The sample has about 750,000 distinct CDR3 sequences; 53% are singletons. The length of the CDR3 is 17 residues. The V segment lost 6 bases and the J segment 3 bases; nucleotides outside the gene matches: 11. From germline, CDR1 is ENHRY and CDR2 SYGVKD. These data originate in a study of blood T cells in healthy people across ages. The specimen sequenced was blood. The chain has TRBV10-3 and TRBJ2-1; 10 positions agree with TRBD1. The sequence derives from a man aged 80 or over in good health. The CDR3 DNA reads as TGTGCCATCAGAAAAACTCCGGGACAGGGGAGCTACAATGAGCAGTTCTTC. Its protein product is CAIRKTPGQGSYNEQFF.